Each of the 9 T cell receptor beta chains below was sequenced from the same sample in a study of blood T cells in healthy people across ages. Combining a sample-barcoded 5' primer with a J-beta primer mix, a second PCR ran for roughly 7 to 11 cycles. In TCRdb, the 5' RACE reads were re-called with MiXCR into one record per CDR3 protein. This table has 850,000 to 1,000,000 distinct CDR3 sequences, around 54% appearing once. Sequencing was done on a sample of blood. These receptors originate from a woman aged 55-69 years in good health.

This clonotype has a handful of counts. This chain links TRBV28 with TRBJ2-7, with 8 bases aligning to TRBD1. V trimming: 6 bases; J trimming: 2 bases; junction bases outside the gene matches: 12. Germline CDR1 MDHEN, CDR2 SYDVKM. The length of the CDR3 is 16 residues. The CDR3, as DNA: TGTGCCAGCAGACCCCATTTAGGACAGGGCGCCTACGAGCAGTACTTC. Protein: CASRPHLGQGAYEQYF.

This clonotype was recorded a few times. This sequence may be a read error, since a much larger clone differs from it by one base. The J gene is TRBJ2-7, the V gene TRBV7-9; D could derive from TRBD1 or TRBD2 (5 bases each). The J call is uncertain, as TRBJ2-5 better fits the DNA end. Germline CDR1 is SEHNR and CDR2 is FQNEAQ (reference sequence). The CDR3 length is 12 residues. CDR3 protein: CSLRGVEETQYF. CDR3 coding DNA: TGTTCCTTACGAGGGGTAGAGGAGACCCAGTACTTC.

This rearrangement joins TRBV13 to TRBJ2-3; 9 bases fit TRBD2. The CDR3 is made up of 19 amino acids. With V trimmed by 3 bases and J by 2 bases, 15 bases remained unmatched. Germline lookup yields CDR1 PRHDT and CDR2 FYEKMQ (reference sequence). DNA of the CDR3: TGTGCCAGCAGCTTGAGTGCGTGGGCGGGAGGGTCTAACACAGATACGCAGTATTTT. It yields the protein CASSLSAWAGGSNTDTQYF.

CDR3 amino acids: CASSHDGTTDTQYF. DNA for the CDR3: TGCGCCAGCAGCCATGACGGAACCACAGATACGCAGTATTTT. This chain uses TRBV4-1 with TRBJ2-3; D gene unclear. Looked up from germline, CDR1 is MGHRA and CDR2 is YSYEKL. V was pared by 3 bases and J by 2 bases, with 9 bases between. CDR3 length equals 14 residues.

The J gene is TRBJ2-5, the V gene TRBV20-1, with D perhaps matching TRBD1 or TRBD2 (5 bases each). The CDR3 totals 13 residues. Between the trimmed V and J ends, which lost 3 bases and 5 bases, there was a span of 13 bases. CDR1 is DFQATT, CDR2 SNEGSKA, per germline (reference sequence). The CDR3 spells CSASGGMGETQYF. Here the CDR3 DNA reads TGCAGTGCTAGTGGGGGTATGGGGGAGACCCAGTACTTC.

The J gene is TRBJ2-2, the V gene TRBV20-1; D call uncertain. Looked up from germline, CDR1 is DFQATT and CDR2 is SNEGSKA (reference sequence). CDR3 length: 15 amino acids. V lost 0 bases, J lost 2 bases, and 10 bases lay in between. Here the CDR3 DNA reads TGCAGTGCTAGAGATGGTGCCAGCAACACCGGGGAGCTGTTTTTT. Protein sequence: CSARDGASNTGELFF.

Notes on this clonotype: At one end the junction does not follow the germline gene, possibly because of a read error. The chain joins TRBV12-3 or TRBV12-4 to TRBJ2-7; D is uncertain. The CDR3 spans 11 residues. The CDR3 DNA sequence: TGTGCCAACAGTCATAACTACGAGCAGTACTTC. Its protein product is CANSHNYEQYF.

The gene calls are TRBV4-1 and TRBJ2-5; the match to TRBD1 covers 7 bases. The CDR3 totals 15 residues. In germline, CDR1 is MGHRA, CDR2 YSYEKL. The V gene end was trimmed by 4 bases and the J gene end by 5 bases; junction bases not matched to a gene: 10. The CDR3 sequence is CASSPEGQPRETQYF. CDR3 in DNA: TGCGCCAGCAGCCCCGAGGGACAGCCCAGGGAGACCCAGTACTTC.

CDR3 residues: CSAILASPGEQYF. CDR3 DNA sequence: TGCAGTGCTATCTTGGCATCGCCCGGCGAGCAGTACTTC. The genes are TRBV20-1 and TRBJ2-1, with D unresolved. The J call is in doubt because the DNA end fits TRBJ2-7 better. This CDR3 is 13 amino acids long. Germline V CDR1 and CDR2: DFQATT, SNEGSKA (reference sequence).